Reported below is one T cell receptor (beta chain). As yet, its antigen is unknown. Using immunoSEQ multiplex PCR, the repertoire was profiled, and TCRdb retains in-frame clones only, with some absent. The sample yields roughly 130,000 clones, about 93% seen once. This specimen comes from a study of T cell responses to AZD1222 COVID-19 vaccine. The CDR3 has 13 amino acids. J was trimmed by 6 bases and V by 4 bases; bases with no gene match: 2. Study-wide findings and caveats: Samples come after the peak T cell response, not at day 14. Clonal diversity was possibly underestimated, and white British individuals and females predominated among donors. Rises in breadth and depth of Spike-specific TCRs came after two AZD1222 doses. Only a handful of AZD1222 recipients tested seropositive at baseline.

The chain uses TRBV12-3 or TRBV12-4 and TRBJ1-5; 8 bases align to TRBD1. The sequence was collected from an adult in good health. The starting material was peripheral blood, obtained on day 0 of AZD1222 vaccination. Here the CDR3 reads CASSSGGGQPQHF. CDR3 nucleotide sequence: TGTGCCAGCAGTTCAGGGGGCGGTCAGCCCCAGCATTTT.